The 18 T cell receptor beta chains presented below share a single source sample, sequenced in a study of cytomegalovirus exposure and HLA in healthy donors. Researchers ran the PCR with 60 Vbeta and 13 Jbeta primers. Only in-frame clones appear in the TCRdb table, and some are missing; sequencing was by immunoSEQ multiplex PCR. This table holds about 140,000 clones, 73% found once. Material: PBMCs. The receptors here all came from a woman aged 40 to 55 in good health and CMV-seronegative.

The CDR3 DNA is TGTGCCAGCAGTTATTCCAGGGGCTCTGGAAACACCATATATTTT. Its protein product is CASSYSRGSGNTIYF. The chain uses TRBV6-5 and TRBJ1-3; perhaps TRBD1 as D (6 bases). Germline lookup yields CDR1 MNHEY and CDR2 SVGAGI. The CDR3 has 15 residues. The V and J ends lost 3 bases and 0 bases respectively, with 9 bases between them.

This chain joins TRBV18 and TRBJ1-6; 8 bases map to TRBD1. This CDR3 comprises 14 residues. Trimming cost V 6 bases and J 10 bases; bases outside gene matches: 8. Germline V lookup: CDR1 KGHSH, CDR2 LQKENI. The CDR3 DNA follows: TGTGCCAGCTCCCTGGGACAGGAACGATCACCCCTCCACTTT. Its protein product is CASSLGQERSPLHF.

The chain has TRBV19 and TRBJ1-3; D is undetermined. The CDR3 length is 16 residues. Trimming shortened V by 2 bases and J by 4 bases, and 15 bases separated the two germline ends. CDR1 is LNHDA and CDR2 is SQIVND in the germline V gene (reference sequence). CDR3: CASSILEGSIGNTIYF. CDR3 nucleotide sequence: TGTGCCAGTAGTATATTGGAGGGTAGTATAGGAAACACCATATATTTT.

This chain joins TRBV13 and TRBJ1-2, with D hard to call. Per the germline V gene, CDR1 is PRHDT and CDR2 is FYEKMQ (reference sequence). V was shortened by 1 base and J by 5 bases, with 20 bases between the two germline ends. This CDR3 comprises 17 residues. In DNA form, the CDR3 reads TGTGCCAGCAGCTTAGAAACCAGTACCCCCGGGAGGTATGGCTACACCTTC. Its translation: CASSLETSTPGRYGYTF. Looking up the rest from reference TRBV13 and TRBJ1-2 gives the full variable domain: AAGVIQSPRHLIKEKRETATLKCYPIPRHDTVYWYQQGPGQDPQFLISFYEKMQSDKGSIPDRFSAQQFSDYHSELNMSSLELGDSALYFCASSLETSTPGRYGYTFGSGTRLTVV.

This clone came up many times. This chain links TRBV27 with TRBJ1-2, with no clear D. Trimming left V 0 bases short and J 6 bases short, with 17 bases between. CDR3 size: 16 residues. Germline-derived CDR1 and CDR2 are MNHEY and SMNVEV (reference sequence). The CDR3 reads CASSLSSFDIHNGYTF. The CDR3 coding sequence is TGTGCCAGCAGTTTATCATCGTTTGACATCCACAATGGCTACACCTTC.

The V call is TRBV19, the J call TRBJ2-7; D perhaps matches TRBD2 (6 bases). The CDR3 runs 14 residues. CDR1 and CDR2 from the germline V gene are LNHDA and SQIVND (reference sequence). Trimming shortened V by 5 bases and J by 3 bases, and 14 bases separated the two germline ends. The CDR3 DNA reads TGTGCCAGTAGTCCGTTCGGGGAGGACTACGAGCAGTACTTC. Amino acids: CASSPFGEDYEQYF.

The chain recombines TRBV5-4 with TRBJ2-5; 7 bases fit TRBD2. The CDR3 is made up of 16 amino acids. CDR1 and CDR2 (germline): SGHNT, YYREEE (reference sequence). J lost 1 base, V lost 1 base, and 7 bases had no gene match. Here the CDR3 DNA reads TGTGCCAGCAGCTTGTTCCAGCGGGGCTTCCAAGAGACCCAGTACTTC. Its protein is CASSLFQRGFQETQYF.

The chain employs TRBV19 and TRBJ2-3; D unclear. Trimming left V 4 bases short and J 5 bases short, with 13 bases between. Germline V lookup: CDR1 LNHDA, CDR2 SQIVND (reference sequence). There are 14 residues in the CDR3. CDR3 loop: CASSRYSTGDTQYF. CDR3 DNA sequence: TGTGCCAGTAGTAGATACAGCACTGGAGATACGCAGTATTTT.

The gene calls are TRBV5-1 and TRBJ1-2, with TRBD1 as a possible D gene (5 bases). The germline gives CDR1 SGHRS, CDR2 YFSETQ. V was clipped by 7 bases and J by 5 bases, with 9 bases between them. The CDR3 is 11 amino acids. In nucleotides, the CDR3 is TGCGCCAGCGGAGGGGAGTATGGCTACACCTTC. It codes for CASGGEYGYTF. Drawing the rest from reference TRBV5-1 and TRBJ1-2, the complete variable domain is KAGVTQTPRYLIKTRGQQVTLSCSPISGHRSVSWYQQTPGQGLQFLFEYFSETQRNKGNFPGRFSGRQFSNSRSEMNVSTLELGDSALYLCASGGEYGYTFGSGTRLTVV.

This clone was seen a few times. The CDR3 region is CASNRLAGVDEQFF. The CDR3 nucleotides are TGTGCCAGCAATCGACTAGCGGGGGTTGATGAGCAGTTCTTC. The rearrangement joins TRBV6-1 to TRBJ2-1; 12 bases align to TRBD2. The length of the CDR3 is 14 residues. The V and J ends lost 7 bases and 8 bases, in that order; junction bases with no gene match: 6. Per the germline V gene, CDR1 is MNHNS and CDR2 is SASEGT.

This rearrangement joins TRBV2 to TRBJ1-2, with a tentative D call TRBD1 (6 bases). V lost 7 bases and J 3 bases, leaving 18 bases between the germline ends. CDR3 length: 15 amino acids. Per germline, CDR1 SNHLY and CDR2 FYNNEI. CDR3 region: CASTLDAQGYYGYTF. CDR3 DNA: TGTGCCAGCACACTCGATGCGCAGGGGTACTATGGCTACACCTTC.

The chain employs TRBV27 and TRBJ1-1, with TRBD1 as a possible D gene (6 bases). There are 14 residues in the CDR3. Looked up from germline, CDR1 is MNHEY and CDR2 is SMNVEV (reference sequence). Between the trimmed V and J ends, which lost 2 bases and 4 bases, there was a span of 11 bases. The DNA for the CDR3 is TGTGCCAGCAGTTTAGGGGGGGGGCTCACTGAAGCTTTCTTT. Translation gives CASSLGGGLTEAFF.

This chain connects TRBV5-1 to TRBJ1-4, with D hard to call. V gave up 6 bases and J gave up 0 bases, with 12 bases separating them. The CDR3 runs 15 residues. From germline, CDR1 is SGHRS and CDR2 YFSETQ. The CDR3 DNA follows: TGCGCCAGCACCTCTGACATTGCAACTAATGAAAAACTGTTTTTT. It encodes CASTSDIATNEKLFF.

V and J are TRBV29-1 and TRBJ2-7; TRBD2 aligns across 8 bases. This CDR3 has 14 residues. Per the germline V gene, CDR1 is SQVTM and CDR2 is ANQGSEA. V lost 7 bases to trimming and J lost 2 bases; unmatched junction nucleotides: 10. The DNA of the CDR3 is TGCAGCGCCCAGCCGGGACTAGGGACCTACGAGCAGTACTTC. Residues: CSAQPGLGTYEQYF.

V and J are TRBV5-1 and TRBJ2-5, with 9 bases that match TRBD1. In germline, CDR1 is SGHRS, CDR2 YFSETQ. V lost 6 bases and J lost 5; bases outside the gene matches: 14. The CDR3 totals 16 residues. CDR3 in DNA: TGCGCCAGCACCCCCGACGGGACAGGGTTGGGTGAGACCCAGTACTTC. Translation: CASTPDGTGLGETQYF.

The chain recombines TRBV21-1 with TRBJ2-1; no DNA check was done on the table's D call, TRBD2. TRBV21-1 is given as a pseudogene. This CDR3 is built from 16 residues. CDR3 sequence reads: CASSKRCPSGGDEQFF. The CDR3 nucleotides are TGTGCCAGCAGCAAAAGGTGCCCTAGCGGGGGTGATGAGCAGTTCTTC.

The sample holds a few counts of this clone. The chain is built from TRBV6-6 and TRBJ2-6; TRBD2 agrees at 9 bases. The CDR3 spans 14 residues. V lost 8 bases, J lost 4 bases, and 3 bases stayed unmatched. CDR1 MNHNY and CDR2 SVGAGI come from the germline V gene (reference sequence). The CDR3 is CASRGGGGANVLTF. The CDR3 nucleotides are TGTGCCAGCCGCGGGGGGGGCGGGGCCAACGTCCTGACTTTC.

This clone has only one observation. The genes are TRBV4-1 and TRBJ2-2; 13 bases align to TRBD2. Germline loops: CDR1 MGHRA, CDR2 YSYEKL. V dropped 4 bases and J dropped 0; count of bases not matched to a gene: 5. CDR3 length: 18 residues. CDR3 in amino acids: CASSPRTSGGANTGELFF. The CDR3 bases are TGCGCCAGCAGCCCAAGGACTAGCGGGGGAGCGAACACCGGGGAGCTGTTTTTT.